The 29 T cell receptor beta chains below come from one sample, sequenced in a study of blood T cells in healthy people across ages. Combining a sample-barcoded 5' primer with a J-beta primer mix, a second PCR ran for roughly 7 to 12 cycles. One entry per CDR3 protein results from TCRdb running MiXCR on the 5' RACE reads. The table includes 550,000 to 750,000 distinct CDR3 sequences, under 25% detected once. The source material was blood. These receptor sequences come from a man aged 65-85 years in good health.

This clonotype was counted between two and nine times. The chain combines TRBV2 with TRBJ2-5, with D uncertain. Germline V gene lookup returns CDR1 SNHLY and CDR2 FYNNEI. The CDR3 covers 13 residues. Trimming cost V 7 bases and J 5 bases, with 14 bases left between them. The CDR3: CASMVDPRETQYF. CDR3 DNA: TGTGCCAGCATGGTAGACCCGCGGGAGACCCAGTACTTC.

J is TRBJ1-4 and V is TRBV27, with 8 bases lining up with TRBD1. The CDR3 sequence is 15 residues long. Germline trimming cut 0 bases from V and 8 bases from J; bases unmatched to any gene: 5. The V gene's germline CDR1 is MNHEY and CDR2 SMNVEV (reference sequence). This CDR3 reads CASSLSPGGWEKLFF. The CDR3 bases are TGTGCCAGCAGTTTATCGCCAGGGGGCTGGGAAAAACTGTTTTTT.

A few counts support this clonotype. The chain employs TRBV4-3 and TRBJ1-2; D is uncertain. The CDR3 has 14 residues. Per the germline V gene, CDR1 is LGHNA and CDR2 is YSLEER. Trimming pared 0 bases from V and 3 bases from J, leaving 8 bases between. CDR3 sequence: CASSQEAGDYGYTF. The CDR3 bases are TGCGCCAGCAGCCAAGAGGCAGGAGACTATGGCTACACCTTC.

This clonotype was seen a few times. The V gene is TRBV12-5, the J gene TRBJ1-4, with TRBD1 as a possible D gene (6 bases). CDR3 length: 15 amino acids. The V and J ends lost 3 bases and 7 bases respectively, with 15 bases between them. Germline lookup yields CDR1 LGHNT and CDR2 FRNRAP. The DNA for the CDR3 is TGTGCTAGTGGTTTTATAGCGGGGGCTGGTGAAAAACTGTTTTTT. This codes for CASGFIAGAGEKLFF.

In its sample, this clonotype was seen many times. This rearrangement joins TRBV20-1 to TRBJ1-2, with a possible D match to TRBD1 (5 bases). The V gene lost 6 bases and the J gene lost 0 bases, with 11 bases spanning the gap. Germline CDR1 and CDR2: DFQATT and SNEGSKA (reference sequence). The CDR3 runs to 13 residues. CDR3 sequence: CSARTSANYGYTF. As DNA, the CDR3 is TGCAGTGCCCGGACAAGCGCTAACTATGGCTACACCTTC.

Of note for this clonotype: Given a much more abundant clone one base away, this may be a read error. This chain uses TRBV7-2 with TRBJ2-4; 8 bases line up with TRBD2. The CDR3 loop spans 14 amino acids. The V gene's germline CDR1 is SGHTA and CDR2 FQGNSA. The trim removed 7 bases at V and 9 bases at J, leaving 11 bases unmatched. The DNA for the CDR3 is TGTGCCAGCACCCCACCGGGACTAGAGTGCATTCAGTACTTC. It specifies CASTPPGLECIQYF. The full variable domain, its missing parts supplied by reference TRBV7-2 and TRBJ2-4, is GAGVSQSPSNKVTEKGKDVELRCDPISGHTALYWYRQSLGQGLEFLIYFQGNSAPDKSGLPSDRFSAERTGGSVSTLTIQRTQQEDSAVYLCASTPPGLECIQYFGAGTRLSVL.

This clonotype occurred a few times. The V and J genes are TRBV20-1 and TRBJ2-7, with 11 nucleotides matching TRBD2. The germline V gene has CDR1 DFQATT and CDR2 SNEGSKA (reference sequence). The V gene end was trimmed by 1 base and the J gene end by 6 bases; junction bases not matched to a gene: 11. This CDR3 spans 16 amino acids. CDR3 region: CSARGSTSGISGEQYF. The CDR3 DNA reads TGCAGTGCTAGAGGTTCGACTAGCGGGATATCTGGCGAGCAGTACTTC.

V is TRBV7-9 and J is TRBJ2-3; 10 positions agree with TRBD2. Trimming at V came to 6 bases and at J to 3 bases, leaving 12 bases not matched to a gene. Germline V CDR1 and CDR2: SEHNR, FQNEAQ (reference sequence). The CDR3 contains 17 residues. Here the CDR3 DNA reads TGTGCCAGCAGACTATACCCTACTAGCGGGGCAACAGATACGCAGTATTTT. It yields the protein CASRLYPTSGATDTQYF.

This clonotype appeared many times. The chain joins TRBV9 to TRBJ2-5; TRBD2 matches 9 bases. The germline V gene encodes CDR1 SGDLS and CDR2 YYNGEE. The V gene end was trimmed by 4 bases and the J gene end by 2 bases; junction bases not matched to a gene: 3. The CDR3 is made up of 14 amino acids. CDR3 in amino acids: CASSHTSGQETQYF. Written as DNA, the CDR3 is TGTGCCAGCAGCCATACTAGCGGGCAAGAGACCCAGTACTTC.

This clonotype was counted a few times. This chain links TRBV2 with TRBJ2-2; possibly TRBD2 for D (6 bases). CDR3 size: 15 residues. The V and J ends lost 3 bases and 0 bases respectively, with 8 bases between them. Per germline, CDR1 SNHLY and CDR2 FYNNEI. The CDR3 here is CASSDGGPNTGELFF. As DNA, the CDR3 is TGTGCCAGCAGTGACGGGGGACCGAACACCGGGGAGCTGTTTTTT.

This clonotype was counted a single time. At one of its ends the junction is not consistent with the germline gene, which may arise from a read error. The chain couples TRBV28 to TRBJ2-3; 9 nucleotides agree with TRBD1. CDR3 length: 16 amino acids. CDR1 and CDR2 (germline): MDHEN, SYDVKM. The CDR3 protein is CASSPNPGQGTDAQYF. The CDR3 DNA is TGTGCCAGCAGCCCGAATCCGGGACAGGGAACAGATGCGCAGTATTTT.

The chain combines TRBV28 with TRBJ2-5; 9 bases fit TRBD1. The germline CDR1 and CDR2 sequences are MDHEN and SYDVKM. CDR3 length: 16 residues. The ends lost 4 bases at V and 3 bases at J; junction bases unmatched: 9. The CDR3 region has the DNA TGTGCCAGCAGTTGGCAAACCGGGACAGGGAAAGAGACCCAGTACTTC. Translation gives CASSWQTGTGKETQYF.

This rearrangement joins TRBV3-1 to TRBJ2-3, with D uncertain. The germline CDR1 and CDR2 sequences are LGHDT and YNNKEL (reference sequence). The V end was cut by 1 base, the J end by 6 bases, with 14 bases between. The CDR3 contains 15 residues. The CDR3 spells CASSQGPVTVDTQYF. CDR3 nucleotides: TGTGCCAGCAGCCAAGGCCCGGTGACTGTTGATACGCAGTATTTT.

The CDR3 DNA follows: TGTGCCAGCAGTTCCTCCCCCAACACTGAAGCTTTCTTT. It translates to CASSSSPNTEAFF. This rearrangement joins TRBV6-6 to TRBJ1-1; the D is unclear. V was pared by 4 bases and J by 2 bases, with 8 bases between. The germline CDR1 and CDR2 sequences are MNHNY and SVGAGI (reference sequence). This CDR3 region has 13 residues.

CDR3: CASGLGQGVHEQYF. The CDR3 DNA reads TGTGCCAGCGGATTGGGACAGGGCGTCCACGAGCAGTACTTC. The chain joins TRBV2 to TRBJ2-5; 9 bases align to TRBD1. Gene TRBJ2-7 matches the end of the DNA better, so the J call may be wrong. Germline V gene data show CDR1 as SNHLY and CDR2 as FYNNEI. The CDR3 runs 14 residues.

This clonotype was observed a few times. The chain links TRBV20-1 to TRBJ2-5; the D gene is possibly TRBD2 (7 bases). CDR3 length equals 14 residues. V dropped 6 bases and J dropped 5 bases, with 19 bases sitting between them. In germline, CDR1 is DFQATT, CDR2 SNEGSKA (reference sequence). The CDR3 loop is CSAVASGGGETQYF. CDR3 DNA sequence: TGCAGTGCCGTGGCTAGCGGAGGGGGGGAGACCCAGTACTTC.

The V gene is TRBV4-1, the J gene TRBJ2-5; tentatively, D is TRBD2 (5 bases). The CDR3 extends over 15 amino acids. Germline assignment: CDR1 MGHRA and CDR2 YSYEKL. The V and J ends lost 4 bases and 0 bases respectively, with 12 bases between them. The CDR3 DNA sequence: TGCGCCAGCAGCCGCGGACTGTCGTACCAAGAGACCCAGTACTTC. It is translated as CASSRGLSYQETQYF.

This clonotype was picked up many times. The chain employs TRBV29-1 and TRBJ1-1, with unresolved D. This CDR3 has 13 residues. Germline CDR1 reads SQVTM; CDR2 reads ANQGSEA. Between the trimmed V and J ends, which lost 4 bases and 8 bases, there was a span of 17 bases. CDR3 residues: CSVGGEGRREAFF. The CDR3 coding sequence is TGCAGCGTTGGCGGAGAGGGCCGTCGAGAAGCTTTCTTT.

The V and J genes are TRBV29-1 and TRBJ1-4; 10 bases are a match to TRBD1. The V segment lost 7 bases and the J segment 7 bases; nucleotides outside the gene matches: 6. Germline V gene sequence: CDR1 SQVTM, CDR2 ANQGSEA. CDR3 length: 13 amino acids. As DNA, the CDR3 is TGCAGCGCCTCGACAGGGGGCCGTGAAAAACTGTTTTTT. This codes for CSASTGGREKLFF.

This clonotype was counted only a few times. The chain employs TRBV20-1 and TRBJ1-5, with TRBD1 matching over 7 bases. Trimming cost V 5 bases and J 4 bases; bases outside gene matches: 2. The germline V gene encodes CDR1 DFQATT and CDR2 SNEGSKA (reference sequence). The CDR3 covers 12 residues. The CDR3 nucleotides are TGCAGTGCTCACAGGGGTAATCAGCCCCAGCATTTT. This gives the protein CSAHRGNQPQHF.

The table lists this clonotype with a few counts. The J gene is TRBJ2-7, the V gene TRBV20-1; TRBD2 is a possible D gene (6 bases). The CDR3 is made up of 12 amino acids. Looked up from germline, CDR1 is DFQATT and CDR2 is SNEGSKA (reference sequence). V was clipped by 3 bases and J by 5 bases, with 11 bases between them. Here the CDR3 reads CSASSGRNEQYF. As DNA, the CDR3 is TGCAGTGCTAGCTCAGGGAGGAACGAGCAGTACTTC.

The genes are TRBV5-1 and TRBJ2-3, with 14 bases matching TRBD2. Germline V gene lookup returns CDR1 SGHRS and CDR2 YFSETQ. The CDR3 extends over 15 amino acids. The junction had 3 bases not matched to a gene; V was cut back by 6 bases and J by 3 bases. CDR3 protein: CASNGLAGGTDTQYF. DNA of the CDR3: TGCGCCAGCAACGGACTAGCGGGAGGAACAGATACGCAGTATTTT. The full variable domain, its missing parts supplied by reference TRBV5-1 and TRBJ2-3, is KAGVTQTPRYLIKTRGQQVTLSCSPISGHRSVSWYQQTPGQGLQFLFEYFSETQRNKGNFPGRFSGRQFSNSRSEMNVSTLELGDSALYLCASNGLAGGTDTQYFGPGTRLTVL.

This clonotype was observed a few times. The genes are TRBV3-1 and TRBJ1-2; the D is unclear. V lost 4 bases to trimming and J lost 8 bases, with 14 bases between them. Germline V gene lookup returns CDR1 LGHDT and CDR2 YNNKEL (reference sequence). CDR3 size: 13 residues. The CDR3 loop is CASSLDGTKGYTF. The CDR3 bases are TGTGCCAGCAGCCTAGACGGAACAAAGGGCTACACCTTC.

This clonotype was seen more than once but under ten times. The chain is built from TRBV6-6 and TRBJ2-2; weak D call: TRBD2 (7 bases). Germline V gene sequence: CDR1 MNHNY, CDR2 SVGAGI (reference sequence). The V and J ends lost 6 bases and 3 bases respectively, with 14 bases between them. This CDR3 spans 15 amino acids. The CDR3 region has the DNA TGTGCCAGCAGGCCCGCGGGGGCGGACACCGGGGAGCTGTTTTTT. It translates to CASRPAGADTGELFF.

This clonotype showed up just a few times. The rearrangement links TRBV5-1 to TRBJ2-5; 7 bases are shared with TRBD2. Trimming at V came to 0 bases and at J to 5 bases, leaving 10 bases not matched to a gene. CDR3 size: 16 residues. Looked up from germline, CDR1 is SGHRS and CDR2 is YFSETQ. Written as DNA, the CDR3 is TGCGCCAGCAGCTTGGGACATACGCAGGGAGGGGAGACCCAGTACTTC. Translated: CASSLGHTQGGETQYF.

This chain joins TRBV2 and TRBJ1-2; perhaps TRBD1 as D (5 bases). Germline loops: CDR1 SNHLY, CDR2 FYNNEI. The CDR3 spans 12 residues. V lost 11 bases and J 6 bases, leaving 16 bases between the germline ends. The CDR3 sequence is CAGKVGGDGYTF. DNA of the CDR3: TGTGCCGGAAAGGTGGGAGGGGATGGCTACACCTTC. Full variable domain (outside the CDR3, taken from reference TRBV2 and TRBJ1-2): EPEVTQTPSHQVTQMGQEVILRCVPISNHLYFYWYRQILGQKVEFLVSFYNNEISEKSEIFDDQFSVERPDGSNFTLKIRSTKLEDSAMYFCAGKVGGDGYTFGSGTRLTVV.

The V gene is TRBV4-1, the J gene TRBJ1-1; the D gene is possibly TRBD1 (5 bases). The germline V and J ends were trimmed by 3 bases and 3 bases, with 17 bases remaining between them. Germline V CDR1 and CDR2: MGHRA, YSYEKL. This CDR3 region has 16 residues. CDR3 sequence: CASSQPGGREDTEAFF. CDR3 nucleotide sequence: TGCGCCAGCAGCCAGCCGGGGGGACGGGAGGACACTGAAGCTTTCTTT.

There are a few counts of this clonotype. The V gene is TRBV27, the J gene TRBJ2-5; D unresolved. Judging by the DNA end, TRBJ2-7 fits better; the J call may be wrong. CDR3 length: 13 residues. CDR1 and CDR2 (germline): MNHEY, SMNVEV (reference sequence). This CDR3 reads CASSLLSSAEQYF. CDR3 nucleotide sequence: TGTGCCAGCAGTTTATTGTCCTCCGCCGAGCAGTACTTC.

The rearrangement uses TRBV5-1 and TRBJ1-1, with 7 bases fitting TRBD1. The V gene end was trimmed by 0 bases and the J gene end by 5 bases; junction bases not matched to a gene: 4. Germline V CDR1 and CDR2: SGHRS, YFSETQ. The CDR3 runs 14 residues. The DNA of the CDR3 is TGCGCCAGCAGCTTGGCCGACAGGGTTACTGAAGCTTTCTTT. It is translated as CASSLADRVTEAFF.